This T cell receptor (beta chain) was found in a study of T-cell reconstitution after alpha-beta-depleted transplantation in children. Unique molecular identifiers were built into the TCRbeta library. TCRdb independently ran MiXCR on the PCR reads; one entry per CDR3 protein. The table has 200,000 to 250,000 distinct CDR3 sequences, around 12% seen once. This clonotype has at least ten counts. This sequence originates from a human donor who donated a stem cell graft to a child with acute lymphoblastic leukemia. Specimen: PBMCs from the stem cell graft donor, collected from the stem cell graft.

CDR3 nucleotide sequence: TGTGCCAGCTCATCCGACAGGGCCCCCTACAATGAGCAGTTCTTC. Amino acids: CASSSDRAPYNEQFF. V gene TRBV18 combines with J gene TRBJ2-1; 7 positions match TRBD1. CDR1 KGHSH and CDR2 LQKENI come from the germline V gene. Trimming took 5 bases from V and 2 from J; bases not matched to a gene: 6. There are 15 residues in the CDR3. Based on the CDR3 plus reference TRBV18 and TRBJ2-1, the full variable domain is NAGVMQNPRHLVRRRGQEARLRCSPMKGHSHVYWYRQLPEEGLKFMVYLQKENIIDESGMPKERFSAEFPKEGPSILRIQQVVRGDSAAYFCASSSDRAPYNEQFFGPGTRLTVL.